These T cell receptor beta chains were read from a single sample in a study of OX40 agonist ivuxolimab in advanced cancers. Assay: immunoSEQ multiplex PCR; the TCRdb copy retains only in-frame clones and omits some. This table holds some 59,000 clones, roughly 88% found once. Here the sequenced sample was CD4+ or CD8+ T cells sorted from blood, taken in a trial of the OX40 agonist ivuxolimab. These TCRs come from an adult with an advanced solid tumor such as melanoma, head and neck, liver or kidney cancer. Both conserved end residues are part of each CDR3. Fields, in order: V gene, clone size, D gene, CDR3 length, J gene, CDR3 protein, CDR3 DNA. D genes are given only for firm matches. Not all rows give a size; the values are once, few, many and, for expanded clones, a class.

v_gene: TRBV7-8; abundance: few; d_gene: TRBD2; len: 14; j_gene: TRBJ2-1; CDR3aa: CASSTGTSVNEQFF; CDR3nt: TGTGCCAGCAGTACGGGGACTAGCGTCAATGAGCAGTTCTTC
v_gene: TRBV18; abundance: few; d_gene: -; len: 14; j_gene: TRBJ2-7; CDR3aa: CASSPGLGGYEQYF; CDR3nt: TGTGCCAGCTCACCGGGCCTCGGGGGCTACGAGCAGTACTTC
v_gene: TRBV11-3; abundance: few; d_gene: -; len: 12; j_gene: TRBJ2-1; CDR3aa: CASSRGGYEQFF; CDR3nt: TGTGCCAGCAGCCGTGGGGGCTATGAGCAGTTCTTC
v_gene: TRBV6-5; abundance: once; d_gene: -; len: 16; j_gene: TRBJ1-6; CDR3aa: CASSYGAAIYNSPLHF; CDR3nt: TGTGCCAGCAGTTACGGGGCAGCGATCTATAATTCACCCCTCCACTTT
v_gene: TRBV11-2; abundance: -; d_gene: TRBD2; len: 13; j_gene: TRBJ2-1; CDR3aa: CASSLAGGNEQFF; CDR3nt: TGTGCCAGCAGCCTAGCGGGAGGGAATGAGCAGTTCTTC
v_gene: TRBV6-6; abundance: once; d_gene: -; len: 14; j_gene: TRBJ1-3; CDR3aa: CASRPGLSGNTIYF; CDR3nt: TGTGCCAGCAGACCAGGGCTATCGGGAAACACCATATATTTT
v_gene: TRBV5-1; abundance: once; d_gene: TRBD1; len: 14; j_gene: TRBJ1-5; CDR3aa: CASSLGTGNQPQHF; CDR3nt: TGCGCCAGCAGCCTAGGGACAGGCAATCAGCCCCAGCATTTT
v_gene: TRBV5-1; abundance: -; d_gene: TRBD1; len: 14; j_gene: TRBJ2-1; CDR3aa: CASSLGQGRNEQFF; CDR3nt: TGCGCCAGCAGCCTAGGACAGGGGAGAAATGAGCAGTTCTTC
v_gene: TRBV19; abundance: -; d_gene: -; len: 11; j_gene: TRBJ1-1; CDR3aa: CASRAGAEAFF; CDR3nt: TGTGCCAGCCGAGCCGGGGCTGAAGCTTTCTTT
v_gene: TRBV6-5; abundance: -; d_gene: TRBD1; len: 14; j_gene: TRBJ2-5; CDR3aa: CASSYGTGQETQYF; CDR3nt: TGTGCCAGCAGTTACGGGACAGGCCAAGAGACCCAGTACTTC
v_gene: TRBV30; abundance: -; d_gene: TRBD1; len: 12; j_gene: TRBJ1-4; CDR3aa: CAWEGQDEKLFF; CDR3nt: TGTGCCTGGGAGGGACAGGATGAAAAACTGTTTTTT
v_gene: TRBV19; abundance: -; d_gene: TRBD2; len: 17; j_gene: TRBJ2-2; CDR3aa: CASSPAGGRGGTGELFF; CDR3nt: TGTGCCAGTAGCCCCGCGGGGGGCAGAGGTGGGACCGGGGAGCTGTTTTTT
v_gene: TRBV6-6; abundance: few; d_gene: -; len: 14; j_gene: TRBJ1-5; CDR3aa: CASRSSGGSQPQHF; CDR3nt: TGTGCCAGCAGGTCCTCGGGGGGGAGCCAGCCCCAGCATTTT
v_gene: TRBV5-1; abundance: -; d_gene: -; len: 14; j_gene: TRBJ2-5; CDR3aa: CASSPSGAQETQYF; CDR3nt: TGCGCCAGCAGCCCCTCGGGGGCTCAAGAGACCCAGTACTTC
v_gene: TRBV28; abundance: -; d_gene: -; len: 17; j_gene: TRBJ2-7; CDR3aa: CASSQVRGAKGNREQYF; CDR3nt: TGTGCCAGCAGCCAAGTGAGGGGGGCGAAGGGAAATCGAGAGCAGTACTTC
v_gene: TRBV6-5; abundance: -; d_gene: -; len: 14; j_gene: TRBJ1-5; CDR3aa: CASSYQTVLEPQHF; CDR3nt: TGTGCCAGCAGTTATCAGACAGTTTTGGAGCCCCAGCATTTT
v_gene: TRBV9; abundance: once; d_gene: TRBD2; len: 14; j_gene: TRBJ2-1; CDR3aa: CASSQLATDNEQLF; CDR3nt: TGTGCCAGCAGCCAACTAGCGACTGACAATGAGCAGCTCTTC
v_gene: TRBV16; abundance: -; d_gene: -; len: 15; j_gene: TRBJ1-1; CDR3aa: CASSQDPRGRTEAFF; CDR3nt: TGTGCCAGCAGCCAAGACCCCAGGGGTCGCACTGAAGCTTTCTTT
v_gene: TRBV19; abundance: -; d_gene: TRBD1; len: 16; j_gene: TRBJ1-3; CDR3aa: CASSILGTASGNTIYF; CDR3nt: TGTGCCAGTAGTATCCTCGGGACAGCCTCTGGAAACACCATATATTTT
v_gene: TRBV5-1; abundance: -; d_gene: -; len: 15; j_gene: TRBJ2-3; CDR3aa: CASSLWGSLTDTQYF; CDR3nt: TGCGCCAGCAGCTTGTGGGGGAGTTTGACAGATACGCAGTATTTT
v_gene: TRBV6-1; abundance: -; d_gene: -; len: 12; j_gene: TRBJ2-7; CDR3aa: CATPPDNYEQYF; CDR3nt: TGTGCCACCCCCCCGGACAACTACGAGCAGTACTTC
v_gene: TRBV2; abundance: -; d_gene: -; len: 10; j_gene: TRBJ2-5; CDR3aa: CASSESGQYF; CDR3nt: TGTGCCAGCAGTGAAAGCGGCCAGTACTTC
v_gene: TRBV6-5; abundance: -; d_gene: -; len: 13; j_gene: TRBJ1-1; CDR3aa: CASSRALNTEAFF; CDR3nt: TGTGCCAGCAGTAGGGCCTTGAACACTGAAGCTTTCTTT
v_gene: TRBV19; abundance: -; d_gene: TRBD1; len: 14; j_gene: TRBJ2-7; CDR3aa: CASSPGDSPYEQYF; CDR3nt: TGTGCCAGTAGCCCCGGGGACAGCCCCTACGAGCAGTACTTC
v_gene: TRBV4-2; abundance: -; d_gene: -; len: 13; j_gene: TRBJ2-5; CDR3aa: CASSQDIRETQYF; CDR3nt: TGTGCCAGCAGCCAAGATATACGAGAGACCCAGTACTTC
v_gene: TRBV9; abundance: -; d_gene: -; len: 15; j_gene: TRBJ2-1; CDR3aa: CASSAMGGPGNEQFF; CDR3nt: TGTGCCAGCAGCGCCATGGGGGGGCCGGGCAATGAGCAGTTCTTC
v_gene: TRBV18; abundance: -; d_gene: -; len: 13; j_gene: TRBJ2-7; CDR3aa: CASSLQVSYEQYF; CDR3nt: TGTGCCAGCTCACTACAGGTTTCCTACGAGCAGTACTTC
v_gene: TRBV9; abundance: -; d_gene: TRBD1; len: 13; j_gene: TRBJ1-2; CDR3aa: CASSVTGDYGYTF; CDR3nt: TGTGCCAGCAGCGTTACAGGGGACTATGGCTACACCTTC
v_gene: TRBV7-6; abundance: -; d_gene: TRBD1; len: 14; j_gene: TRBJ2-7; CDR3aa: CASSSGQGANEQYF; CDR3nt: TGTGCCAGCAGCTCCGGACAGGGGGCCAACGAGCAGTACTTC
v_gene: TRBV11-2; abundance: -; d_gene: -; len: 14; j_gene: TRBJ2-7; CDR3aa: CASSLDPVPYEQYF; CDR3nt: TGTGCCAGCAGCTTAGATCCGGTACCGTACGAGCAGTACTTC
v_gene: TRBV7-9; abundance: -; d_gene: TRBD2; len: 16; j_gene: TRBJ2-1; CDR3aa: CASSFSGVSGSGEQFF; CDR3nt: TGTGCCAGCAGCTTTTCGGGAGTTAGCGGGAGTGGTGAGCAGTTCTTC
v_gene: TRBV2; abundance: -; d_gene: TRBD2; len: 15; j_gene: TRBJ2-3; CDR3aa: CASSVAGGRADTQYF; CDR3nt: TGTGCCAGCAGCGTAGCGGGGGGCCGGGCAGATACGCAGTATTTT
v_gene: TRBV25-1; abundance: -; d_gene: TRBD1; len: 16; j_gene: TRBJ2-7; CDR3aa: CASSGAPGQGADEQYF; CDR3nt: TGTGCCAGCAGTGGGGCTCCGGGACAGGGGGCTGACGAGCAGTACTTC
v_gene: TRBV18; abundance: -; d_gene: -; len: 13; j_gene: TRBJ2-7; CDR3aa: CASSPLGRDEQYF; CDR3nt: TGTGCCAGCTCACCGTTAGGTAGGGACGAGCAGTACTTC
v_gene: TRBV6-5; abundance: -; d_gene: -; len: 12; j_gene: TRBJ1-2; CDR3aa: CASSTDLEGYTF; CDR3nt: TGTGCCAGCAGTACCGACCTAGAAGGCTACACCTTC
v_gene: TRBV6-4; abundance: once; d_gene: -; len: 13; j_gene: TRBJ2-1; CDR3aa: CASSWGSYNEQFF; CDR3nt: TGTGCCAGCAGCTGGGGCTCCTACAATGAGCAGTTCTTC
v_gene: TRBV7-6; abundance: -; d_gene: -; len: 16; j_gene: TRBJ2-1; CDR3aa: CASSLRSYVGDNEQFF; CDR3nt: TGTGCCAGCAGCTTAAGGAGTTACGTTGGCGACAATGAGCAGTTCTTC
v_gene: TRBV10-3; abundance: -; d_gene: TRBD1; len: 15; j_gene: TRBJ1-4; CDR3aa: CAISEGGQGNEKLFF; CDR3nt: TGTGCCATCAGTGAGGGGGGACAGGGGAATGAAAAACTGTTTTTT
v_gene: TRBV9; abundance: once; d_gene: TRBD2; len: 15; j_gene: TRBJ2-1; CDR3aa: CASSVAGGRANEQFF; CDR3nt: TGTGCCAGCAGCGTAGCAGGCGGGAGGGCGAATGAGCAGTTCTTC
v_gene: TRBV5-4; abundance: few; d_gene: TRBD1; len: 15; j_gene: TRBJ1-1; CDR3aa: CASSNSRQGYTEAFF; CDR3nt: TGTGCCAGCAGCAATTCACGACAGGGGTACACTGAAGCTTTCTTT
v_gene: TRBV19; abundance: once; d_gene: -; len: 12; j_gene: TRBJ2-7; CDR3aa: CASSIQGYEQYF; CDR3nt: TGTGCCAGTAGTATACAGGGGTACGAGCAGTACTTC
v_gene: TRBV6-5; abundance: -; d_gene: -; len: 13; j_gene: TRBJ2-7; CDR3aa: CASSRANRDEQYF; CDR3nt: TGTGCCAGCAGCCGCGCTAACAGGGACGAGCAGTACTTC
v_gene: TRBV6-6; abundance: -; d_gene: -; len: 12; j_gene: TRBJ2-7; CDR3aa: CATMASSYEQYF; CDR3nt: TGTGCCACGATGGCGAGCTCCTACGAGCAGTACTTC
v_gene: TRBV7-2; abundance: -; d_gene: TRBD2; len: 18; j_gene: TRBJ2-4; CDR3aa: CASSSGASGSLLSDIQYF; CDR3nt: TGTGCCAGCAGCTCAGGGGCTAGCGGGAGCCTACTAAGTGACATTCAGTACTTC
v_gene: TRBV9; abundance: -; d_gene: -; len: 16; j_gene: TRBJ2-2; CDR3aa: CASSVAQAGFPGELFF; CDR3nt: TGTGCCAGCAGCGTAGCTCAGGCAGGGTTCCCCGGGGAGCTGTTTTTT
v_gene: TRBV6-1; abundance: -; d_gene: -; len: 14; j_gene: TRBJ1-5; CDR3aa: CASSEQGNGQPQHF; CDR3nt: TGTGCCAGCAGTGAACAGGGGAACGGGCAGCCCCAGCATTTT
v_gene: TRBV30; abundance: -; d_gene: TRBD2; len: 20; j_gene: TRBJ2-7; CDR3aa: CAWRPNMGELAGRSSYEQYF; CDR3nt: TGTGCCTGGAGGCCTAACATGGGGGAACTAGCGGGGAGGTCCTCCTACGAGCAGTACTTC
v_gene: TRBV2; abundance: few; d_gene: TRBD2; len: 15; j_gene: TRBJ2-1; CDR3aa: CASNAGTSGANEQFF; CDR3nt: TGTGCCAGCAACGCCGGGACTAGCGGGGCAAATGAGCAGTTCTTC
v_gene: TRBV7-6; abundance: -; d_gene: TRBD1; len: 14; j_gene: TRBJ1-2; CDR3aa: CASSPGQGNYGYTF; CDR3nt: TGTGCCAGCAGCCCGGGACAGGGGAACTATGGCTACACCTTC
v_gene: TRBV2; abundance: -; d_gene: TRBD1; len: 16; j_gene: TRBJ2-7; CDR3aa: CASSVTPGQGDHEQYF; CDR3nt: TGTGCCAGCAGTGTTACCCCGGGACAGGGCGACCACGAGCAGTACTTC
v_gene: TRBV5-4; abundance: -; d_gene: -; len: 15; j_gene: TRBJ1-6; CDR3aa: CASSLGVGVPAPLHF; CDR3nt: TGTGCCAGCAGCTTGGGCGTGGGGGTTCCGGCACCCCTCCACTTT
v_gene: TRBV7-9; abundance: -; d_gene: TRBD2; len: 18; j_gene: TRBJ2-3; CDR3aa: CASSLGSVAGGQIDTQYF; CDR3nt: TGTGCCAGCAGCTTAGGGTCGGTCGCGGGGGGGCAGATAGATACGCAGTATTTT